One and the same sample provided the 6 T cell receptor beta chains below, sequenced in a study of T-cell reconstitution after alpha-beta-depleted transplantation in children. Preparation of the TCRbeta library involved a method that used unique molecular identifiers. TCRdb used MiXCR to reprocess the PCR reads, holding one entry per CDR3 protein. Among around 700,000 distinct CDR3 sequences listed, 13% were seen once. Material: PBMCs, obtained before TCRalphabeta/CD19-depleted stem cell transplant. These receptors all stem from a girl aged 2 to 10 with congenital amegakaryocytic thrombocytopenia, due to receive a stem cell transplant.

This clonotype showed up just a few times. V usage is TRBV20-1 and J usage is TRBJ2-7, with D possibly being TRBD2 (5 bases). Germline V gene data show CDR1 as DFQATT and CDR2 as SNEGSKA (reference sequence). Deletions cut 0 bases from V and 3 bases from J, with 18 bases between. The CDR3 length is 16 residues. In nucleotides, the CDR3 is TGCAGTGCTAGAGATCGGCGGAGGAAAGACCTCTACGAGCAGTACTTC. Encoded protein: CSARDRRRKDLYEQYF.

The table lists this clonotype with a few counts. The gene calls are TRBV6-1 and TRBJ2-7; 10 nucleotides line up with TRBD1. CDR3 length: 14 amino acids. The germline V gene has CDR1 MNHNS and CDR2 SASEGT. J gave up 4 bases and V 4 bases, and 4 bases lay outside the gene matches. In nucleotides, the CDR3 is TGTGCCAGCAGTGGGACGGGACAGGGGTACGAGCAGTACTTC. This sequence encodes CASSGTGQGYEQYF.

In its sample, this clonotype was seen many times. CDR3 sequence (DNA): TGTGCCAGCAGCTTAGAACCCCCATTCTCTGGGGCCAACGTCCTGACTTTC. Translated, it gives CASSLEPPFSGANVLTF. The V gene is TRBV7-6, the J gene TRBJ2-6; D remains ambiguous. The CDR3 contains 17 residues. The germline V gene has CDR1 SGHVS and CDR2 FNYEAQ. Trimming shortened V by 1 base and J by 0 bases, and 10 bases separated the two germline ends. The full variable domain, with the rest looked up from reference TRBV7-6 and TRBJ2-6, is GAGVSQSPRYKVTKRGQDVALRCDPISGHVSLYWYRQALGQGPEFLTYFNYEAQQDKSGLPNDRFSAERPEGSISTLTIQRTEQRDSAMYRCASSLEPPFSGANVLTFGAGSRLTVL.

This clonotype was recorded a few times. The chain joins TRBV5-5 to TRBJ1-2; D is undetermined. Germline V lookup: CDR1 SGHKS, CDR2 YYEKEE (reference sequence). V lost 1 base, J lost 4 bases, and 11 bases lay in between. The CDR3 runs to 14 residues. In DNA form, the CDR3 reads TGTGCCAGCAGCTTGAGCCCCCCAGTCTATGGCTACACCTTC. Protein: CASSLSPPVYGYTF.

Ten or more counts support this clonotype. CDR3 amino acids: CASSMLDSLNTEAFF. CDR3 DNA sequence: TGCGCCAGCAGCATGTTGGACAGTCTGAACACTGAAGCTTTCTTT. J is TRBJ1-1 and V is TRBV5-1; possibly TRBD1 for D (6 bases). Germline-derived CDR1 and CDR2 are SGHRS and YFSETQ. The ends were cut back, 4 bases at V and 0 bases at J, with 13 bases in the middle. The CDR3 is made up of 15 amino acids.

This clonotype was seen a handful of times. CDR3 nucleotides: TGTGCCAGCAGCATAACAAACAGCGCGCCGAACTATGGCTACACCTTC. Protein: CASSITNSAPNYGYTF. The rearrangement joins TRBV7-2 to TRBJ1-2; no firm D call. CDR1 and CDR2 (germline): SGHTA, FQGNSA. The CDR3 has 16 residues. V was cut by 5 bases and J by 2 bases, with 18 bases left in between.